This T cell receptor beta chain emerged from a study of blood T cell repertoires in COVID-19. About the study: COVID-19 samples from acute and convalescent phases originated in the United States, Italy and Spain. PBMCs, B-cell-depleted T cells, or T cells provided the cDNA or gDNA that made up the material.

The Seattle patients, enrolled during active infection, were followed longitudinally. Original processing methods: Amplifying reference gene primers gave estimates of nucleated cell counts. The assay was immunoSEQ multiplex PCR, and TCRdb's table has in-frame clones only and misses some. That table gives V, J and clone size, and the DNA gave D and trimming. This repertoire shows about 98,000 clones, roughly 92% found once; its top ten account for approximately 2%. The TCR comes from a woman in her forties or fifties with COVID-19, enrolled during active disease. The sample comprised peripheral blood.

CDR3 nucleotide sequence: TGTGCCAGCAGTCCGGACAGGGCAAGGCGACAGCCCCAGCATTTT. It specifies CASSPDRARRQPQHF. The chain links TRBV28 to TRBJ1-5, with TRBD1 identical over 8 bases. The germline V gene encodes CDR1 MDHEN and CDR2 SYDVKM. The junction had 10 bases not matched to a gene; V was cut back by 5 bases and J by 7 bases. The CDR3 extends over 15 amino acids.